This T cell receptor beta chain was captured in a study of blood T cell repertoires in COVID-19. V lost 3 bases to trimming and J lost 0 bases; unmatched junction nucleotides: 3. The CDR3 extends over 15 amino acids. Germline values: CDR1 KGHSH, CDR2 LQKENI. Original handling: Amplified reference gene primers provided the basis for estimating nucleated cell counts. Using immunoSEQ multiplex PCR, the repertoire was profiled, and TCRdb retains in-frame clones only, with some absent. The V and J calls and clone size are taken from that table; D and trimming were inferred from the DNA. The repertoire holds about 130,000 clones, with around three quarters as singletons.

The receptor was isolated from a human donor in a cohort sampled during active COVID-19. The sequenced sample consisted of peripheral blood. The rearrangement uses TRBV18 and TRBJ2-3; the match to TRBD2 covers 7 bases. Here the CDR3 DNA reads TGTGCCAGCTCACCGCGAGCGGGGAGCACAGATACGCAGTATTTT. The encoded protein is CASSPRAGSTDTQYF.